These 27 T cell receptor beta chains were sequenced from one sample in a study of blood T cells in healthy people across ages. Using a J-beta primer mix together with a sample-barcoded 5' primer, a second PCR was run for roughly 6 to 12 cycles. TCRdb fed the 5' RACE reads into MiXCR, producing one record per CDR3 protein. The table has hundreds of thousands of distinct CDR3 sequences, around 36% seen once; the top ten hold 13%. Sequenced: blood. These TCRs come from a young man in good health.

This clonotype was seen more than once but under ten times. The chain uses TRBV12-3 or TRBV12-4 and TRBJ2-7; D is possibly TRBD2 (6 bases). V was trimmed by 3 bases and J by 6 bases, leaving 12 bases between them. The CDR3 spans 13 residues. The CDR3 sequence: CASSLIGGVEQYF. CDR3 coding DNA: TGTGCCAGCAGTTTGATCGGAGGGGTCGAGCAGTACTTC.

In its sample, this clonotype was seen once. The V gene is TRBV5-1, the J gene TRBJ2-2, with 7 nucleotides matching TRBD1. The CDR3 runs 16 residues. V shed 4 bases and J 4 bases; nucleotides not matched to a gene: 10. CDR1 SGHRS and CDR2 YFSETQ come from the germline V gene. The CDR3 here is CASSATGEPRTGELFF. The CDR3 DNA reads as TGCGCCAGCAGCGCCACAGGGGAACCACGCACCGGGGAGCTGTTTTTT. Combining the CDR3 with reference TRBV5-1 and TRBJ2-2 gives the whole variable domain KAGVTQTPRYLIKTRGQQVTLSCSPISGHRSVSWYQQTPGQGLQFLFEYFSETQRNKGNFPGRFSGRQFSNSRSEMNVSTLELGDSALYLCASSATGEPRTGELFFGEGSRLTVL.

This clonotype turned up a few times. The chain recombines TRBV4-3 with TRBJ2-1; the D is unclear. CDR1 and CDR2 from the germline V gene are LGHNA and YSLEER. Trimming left V 4 bases short and J 6 bases short, with 16 bases between. The CDR3 spans 15 residues. The CDR3 sequence: CASSRALRASNEQFF. As DNA, the CDR3 is TGCGCCAGCAGCCGGGCACTTAGGGCTTCCAATGAGCAGTTCTTC.

This chain connects TRBV5-1 to TRBJ2-3; TRBD1 might be the D (5 bases). CDR3 length equals 14 residues. The V and J ends lost 4 bases and 4 bases respectively, with 13 bases between them. Germline V gene lookup returns CDR1 SGHRS and CDR2 YFSETQ. CDR3 amino acids: CASSRAQGPDTQYF. The CDR3 DNA reads as TGCGCCAGCAGCCGGGCGCAGGGCCCAGATACGCAGTATTTT.

In this sample, this clonotype turned up a few times. The rearrangement joins TRBV4-3 to TRBJ1-4; D is undetermined. Germline assignment: CDR1 LGHNA and CDR2 YSLEER. The CDR3 has 12 residues. Trimming cost V 8 bases and J 8 bases, with 12 bases left between them. CDR3: CASGHRPEKLFF. DNA of the CDR3: TGCGCCAGCGGTCACCGTCCAGAAAAACTGTTTTTT.

This clonotype was counted once. The chain combines TRBV20-1 with TRBJ2-5; 10 bases fit TRBD2. From germline, CDR1 is DFQATT and CDR2 SNEGSKA (reference sequence). The CDR3 extends over 14 amino acids. Trimming removed 8 bases from V and 11 bases from J; junction bases left unmatched: 17. CDR3 loop: CSHPRSGGANEQYF. The CDR3 bases are TGCAGTCATCCCCGGAGCGGGGGGGCTAATGAGCAGTACTTC.

The V gene is TRBV12-3 or TRBV12-4, the J gene TRBJ1-1; the match to TRBD1 covers 10 bases. Trimming cost V 6 bases and J 2 bases; bases outside gene matches: 3. The CDR3 sequence is 14 residues long. CDR3 bases: TGTGCCAGCAGGGGACAGGGGAGAAACACTGAAGCTTTCTTT. This sequence encodes CASRGQGRNTEAFF.

This chain links TRBV25-1 with TRBJ1-2, with D unclear. CDR1 and CDR2 (germline): MGHDK, SYGVNS. The V end lost 1 base, the J end lost 2 bases, and 8 bases lay between the germline ends. CDR3 size: 14 residues. CDR3 amino acids: CASSESDGNYGYTF. CDR3 in DNA: TGTGCCAGCAGTGAATCGGACGGGAACTATGGCTACACCTTC.

Concerning this clonotype itself: With a much larger clone just one base away, this may be a read error. The CDR3 DNA reads TGTGCCAGCAACTCCCCCTCTGGGGCCAACGTCCTGACTTTC. Protein sequence: CASNSPSGANVLTF. The chain has TRBV12-3 or TRBV12-4 and TRBJ2-6; D gene uncertain. CDR3 length equals 14 residues. V gave up 7 bases and J gave up 0 bases, with 7 bases separating them.

This clonotype was detected many times. The V gene is TRBV4-2, the J gene TRBJ2-7; D is unresolved. The CDR3 extends over 14 amino acids. V was cut by 0 bases and J by 2 bases, with 8 bases left in between. CDR1 and CDR2 from the germline V gene are LGHNA and YNFKEQ. CDR3 nucleotide sequence: TGTGCCAGCAGCCAAGAATTCGGAACCTACGAGCAGTACTTC. This gives the protein CASSQEFGTYEQYF.

A few counts support this clonotype. The chain recombines TRBV6-1 with TRBJ1-5; tentatively, D is TRBD1 (5 bases). Germline V gene data show CDR1 as MNHNS and CDR2 as SASEGT. The CDR3 loop spans 14 amino acids. Trimming pared 3 bases from V and 7 bases from J, leaving 13 bases between. CDR3 bases: TGTGCCAGCAGTGAGGTCAGGGATCGACAGCCCCAGCATTTT. Translating it yields CASSEVRDRQPQHF.

This chain joins TRBV20-1 and TRBJ1-5; TRBD1 might be the D (6 bases). There are 13 residues in the CDR3. V was cut by 6 bases and J by 10 bases, with 19 bases left in between. CDR1 is DFQATT, CDR2 SNEGSKA, per germline (reference sequence). The CDR3 nucleotides read TGCAGTGCCACAACAGGGATAGAGAAACCCCAGCATTTT. Its protein product is CSATTGIEKPQHF.

A few counts support this clonotype. The chain has TRBV3-1 and TRBJ1-1; D is unresolved. The CDR3 runs 17 residues. Germline V gene sequence: CDR1 LGHDT, CDR2 YNNKEL (reference sequence). The V and J ends lost 0 bases and 2 bases respectively, with 16 bases between them. CDR3 coding DNA: TGTGCCAGCAGCCAAGACACATGGGCCCAGCTCAACACTGAAGCTTTCTTT. The encoded protein is CASSQDTWAQLNTEAFF.

The chain carries TRBV11-2 and TRBJ1-1, with 9 bases fitting TRBD1. Unmatched junction bases numbered 6, after V lost 3 bases and J lost 4 bases. This CDR3 contains 15 residues. The germline gives CDR1 SGHAT, CDR2 FQNNGV. CDR3 sequence (DNA): TGTGCCAGCAGCTTGGGGACAGGGCTGGGCACTGAAGCTTTCTTT. Amino acids: CASSLGTGLGTEAFF.

This chain links TRBV24-1 with TRBJ1-2; 10 bases align to TRBD1. The CDR3 runs 15 residues. Germline values: CDR1 KGHDR, CDR2 SFDVKD. V trimming: 3 bases; J trimming: 6 bases; junction bases outside the gene matches: 6. As DNA, the CDR3 is TGTGCCACCAGTGATCCCGGGACAGGGGATCATGGCTACACCTTC. Amino acid sequence: CATSDPGTGDHGYTF.

The chain has TRBV12-3 or TRBV12-4 and TRBJ2-1; D unresolved. The J call is doubtful: the DNA matches TRBJ2-7 better. The CDR3 is 14 amino acids. CDR3 sequence: CASSFAPSYNEQYF. DNA for the CDR3: TGTGCCAGCAGTTTTGCCCCCTCCTACAATGAGCAGTACTTC.

This chain uses TRBV21-1 with TRBJ1-1. TRBV21-1 is a recognized pseudogene. The CDR3 has 18 residues. CDR3 sequence: CASITSQRAPGVDTEAFF. In nucleotides, the CDR3 is TGTGCCAGCATCACTTCGCAAAGGGCCCCAGGGGTTGACACTGAAGCTTTCTTT.

This chain uses TRBV29-1 with TRBJ2-1; 8 bases line up with TRBD1. This CDR3 spans 14 amino acids. Germline V gene sequence: CDR1 SQVTM, CDR2 ANQGSEA. J was trimmed by 3 bases and V by 8 bases; bases with no gene match: 9. The CDR3 nucleotides are TGCAGCTTCTCCGGGACAGGAGACTACAATGAGCAGTTCTTC. Its translation: CSFSGTGDYNEQFF.

V and J are TRBV6-2 or TRBV6-3 and TRBJ1-1; TRBD1 aligns across 7 bases. CDR3 length: 16 amino acids. V gave up 5 bases and J gave up 3 bases; unmatched junction bases: 12. Germline CDR1 and CDR2: MNHEY and SVGEGT. In nucleotides, the CDR3 is TGTGCCAGCAGTCCCGCCCGACAGGGATTGGACACTGAAGCTTTCTTT. It codes for CASSPARQGLDTEAFF.

The J gene is TRBJ1-1, the V gene TRBV7-2; D unclear. The germline V gene has CDR1 SGHTA and CDR2 FQGNSA. V was cut by 3 bases and J by 7 bases, with 15 bases left in between. There are 14 residues in the CDR3. The CDR3 loop reads CASSFIPPTLEAFF. DNA of the CDR3: TGTGCCAGCAGCTTTATCCCTCCTACACTTGAAGCTTTCTTT.

This chain uses TRBV20-1 with TRBJ2-2; no definite D call. CDR1 and CDR2 from the germline V gene are DFQATT and SNEGSKA (reference sequence). The CDR3 loop spans 12 amino acids. The V gene lost 5 bases and the J gene lost 0 bases, with 4 bases spanning the gap. The CDR3 loop reads CSAVANTGELFF. CDR3 sequence (DNA): TGCAGTGCTGTTGCGAACACCGGGGAGCTGTTTTTT.

The rearrangement joins TRBV7-2 to TRBJ2-5; D gene unclear. Between the trimmed V and J ends, which lost 4 bases and 4 bases, there was a span of 10 bases. The CDR3 consists of 13 residues. Germline-derived CDR1 and CDR2 are SGHTA and FQGNSA. The CDR3 DNA is TGTGCCAGCAGCTCCCGGACGGTAGAGACCCAGTACTTC. Translation gives CASSSRTVETQYF.

The chain has TRBV20-1 and TRBJ1-2; no reliable D call. This CDR3 contains 11 residues. CDR1 and CDR2 from the germline V gene are DFQATT and SNEGSKA (reference sequence). The V and J ends lost 7 bases and 4 bases respectively, with 10 bases between them. The CDR3 nucleotides are TGCAGTGTCTCGGGGATCTATGGCTACACCTTC. This translates into CSVSGIYGYTF.

The sample holds many counts of this clonotype. The chain links TRBV7-2 to TRBJ2-1; D not certain. The CDR3 has 16 residues. V was trimmed by 1 base and J by 1 base, leaving 11 bases between them. Per germline, CDR1 SGHTA and CDR2 FQGNSA. The CDR3 DNA follows: TGTGCCAGCAGCTTAGAGGGTCTGAATTCCTACAATGAGCAGTTCTTC. Its protein product is CASSLEGLNSYNEQFF.

The V call is TRBV7-2, the J call TRBJ1-1; 9 bases map to TRBD1. The CDR3 contains 18 residues. V was pared by 5 bases and J by 5 bases, with 18 bases of the junction left unmatched. Per the germline V gene, CDR1 is SGHTA and CDR2 is FQGNSA. The CDR3 spells CASSPNPTSTGGETEAFF. The CDR3 DNA reads TGTGCCAGCAGCCCTAACCCGACCTCGACAGGGGGGGAAACTGAAGCTTTCTTT.

In its sample, this clonotype was seen once. The V gene is TRBV20-1, the J gene TRBJ1-4; perhaps TRBD1 as D (6 bases). This CDR3 is 13 amino acids long. V was cut by 3 bases and J by 7 bases, with 12 bases left in between. Per the germline V gene, CDR1 is DFQATT and CDR2 is SNEGSKA (reference sequence). CDR3 nucleotide sequence: TGCAGTGCTAGGGCGCAGGGGACTGAAAAACTGTTTTTT. Translation: CSARAQGTEKLFF.

The rearrangement uses TRBV27 and TRBJ1-2; TRBD1 matches at 8 bases. V was clipped by 2 bases and J by 4 bases; unmatched bases: 3. This CDR3 has 14 amino acids. Germline V gene lookup returns CDR1 MNHEY and CDR2 SMNVEV (reference sequence). The CDR3 region is CASSLRQGIYGYTF. As DNA, the CDR3 is TGTGCCAGCAGTTTAAGACAGGGGATCTATGGCTACACCTTC.